The T cell receptor beta chain under discussion was sequenced for a study of vaccination effects on CD4 cells after COVID-19. Worth noting for this clone: Its antigen is not identified.

Scientists isolated CD4+ T cells after a roughly nine-day culture period ended. Vaccinated recipients, who were negative for nucleocapsid antibodies, had no history of SARS-CoV-2 infection. The CDR3 is 14 amino acids. After removal of 7 bases from V and 2 bases from J, the junction contained 10 bases not matched to a gene. Germline V gene data show CDR1 as SQVTM and CDR2 as ANQGSEA. Notes on the study in general: Early timepoints after infection were absent, and convalescent patients were few in the study.

Some clones are missing from TCRdb's copy, which holds only in-frame ones; the method was immunoSEQ multiplex PCR. The sample has about 48,000 clones, 67% seen once. J is TRBJ1-2 and V is TRBV29-1; 7 bases fit TRBD1. Sequenced here: CD4+ T cells from PBMCs cultured without peptide, sampled before COVID-19 vaccination. This clonotype was sampled from a human donor who received a COVID-19 vaccine. CDR3 in DNA: TGCAGCGCCGAAGGAGGACAGGCCAACTATGGCTACACCTTC. Translation: CSAEGGQANYGYTF.